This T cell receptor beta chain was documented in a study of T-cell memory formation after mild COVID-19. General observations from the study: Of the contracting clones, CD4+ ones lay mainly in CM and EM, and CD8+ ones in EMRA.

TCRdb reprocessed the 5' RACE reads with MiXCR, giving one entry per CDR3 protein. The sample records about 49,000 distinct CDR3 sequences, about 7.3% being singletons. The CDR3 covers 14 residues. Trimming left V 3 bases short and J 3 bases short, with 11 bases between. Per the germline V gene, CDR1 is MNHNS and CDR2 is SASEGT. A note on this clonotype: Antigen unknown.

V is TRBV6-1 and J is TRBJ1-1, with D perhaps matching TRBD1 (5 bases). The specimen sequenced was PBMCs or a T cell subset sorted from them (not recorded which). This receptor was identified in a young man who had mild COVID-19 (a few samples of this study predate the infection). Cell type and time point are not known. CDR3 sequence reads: CASSDRGGDTEAFF. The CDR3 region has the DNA TGTGCCAGCAGTGACCGGGGGGGGGACACTGAAGCTTTCTTT.